These 9 T cell receptor beta chains came from one sample sequenced in a study of cytomegalovirus exposure and HLA in healthy donors. PCR was performed using 60 Vbeta and 13 Jbeta primers. Sequenced by immunoSEQ multiplex PCR; TCRdb stores in-frame clones only, minus some. The sample holds approximately 190,000 clones, around 75% seen once. Sequencing was carried out using PBMCs. These receptors all stem from a man aged 40-55 years in good health and CMV-seropositive.

The chain is built from TRBV10-1 and TRBJ1-2; 8 bases are shared with TRBD1. The germline V gene encodes CDR1 WNHNN and CDR2 SYGVQD (reference sequence). V dropped 7 bases and J dropped 3; count of bases not matched to a gene: 10. CDR3 size: 15 residues. The CDR3 bases are TGCGCCAGCACAGACAGGGGTTTACCGTACTATGGCTACACCTTC. Translation gives CASTDRGLPYYGYTF.

To note about this clone: This sample includes further DNA sequences coding for the same CDR3. The rearrangement joins TRBV7-2 to TRBJ1-5; D perhaps matches TRBD1 (5 bases). V gave up 3 bases and J gave up 3 bases, with 9 bases separating them. This CDR3 has 14 amino acids. Germline assignment: CDR1 SGHTA and CDR2 FQGNSA. The chain's CDR3 is CASSLGQPNQPQHF. CDR3 in DNA: TGTGCCAGCAGCTTGGGGCAGCCCAATCAGCCCCAGCATTTT.

The chain carries TRBV5-1 and TRBJ2-2, with a possible D match to TRBD2 (6 bases). The germline V gene encodes CDR1 SGHRS and CDR2 YFSETQ. The CDR3 covers 16 residues. With 4 bases removed from V and 3 bases from J, the gap between germline ends came to 16 bases. In DNA form, the CDR3 reads TGCGCCAGCAGCGGCCGGGAGCAAACCTACACCGGGGAGCTGTTTTTT. Translated, it gives CASSGREQTYTGELFF.

The rearrangement links TRBV5-1 to TRBJ2-7, with 10 bases fitting TRBD1. In germline, CDR1 is SGHRS, CDR2 YFSETQ. The V segment lost 2 bases and the J segment 5 bases; nucleotides outside the gene matches: 7. The CDR3 spans 15 residues. Here the CDR3 DNA reads TGCGCCAGCAGCTTCCCTCGACAGGGGGCGAACGAGCAGTACTTC. Amino acid sequence: CASSFPRQGANEQYF.

The J gene is TRBJ1-5, the V gene TRBV7-6; possibly TRBD1 for D (6 bases). Germline V gives CDR1 SGHVS, CDR2 FNYEAQ. The CDR3 totals 15 residues. V was pared by 1 base and J by 5 bases, with 12 bases between. The CDR3 spells CASSLEVGHDQPQHF. DNA of the CDR3: TGTGCCAGCAGCTTAGAAGTGGGACACGATCAGCCCCAGCATTTT.

Here the CDR3 DNA reads TGCGCCAGCAGCGCGCAGGGAACTGAAGCTTTCTTT. It is translated as CASSAQGTEAFF. The genes are TRBV5-1 and TRBJ1-1, with TRBD1 as a possible D gene (5 bases). The CDR3 is made up of 12 amino acids. V lost 4 bases and J 5 bases, leaving 9 bases between the germline ends. Germline V lookup: CDR1 SGHRS, CDR2 YFSETQ.

The chain combines TRBV6-5 with TRBJ2-3; 7 bases agree with TRBD1. V dropped 6 bases and J dropped 2; count of bases not matched to a gene: 5. The CDR3 extends over 14 amino acids. CDR1 and CDR2 (germline): MNHEY, SVGAGI. The CDR3 bases are TGTGCCAGCAGCTTAAGGGGGCACACAGATACGCAGTATTTT. Its translation: CASSLRGHTDTQYF.

In this sample, this clone turned up once. V gene TRBV23-1 combines with J gene TRBJ1-5; D is perhaps TRBD1 (6 bases). TRBV23-1 is noted as an ORF with a role that remains uncertain. The CDR3 totals 13 residues. V was trimmed by 10 bases and J by 5 bases, leaving 15 bases between them. The DNA for the CDR3 is TGCGCCACACGTTCGAACAGGGATCAGCCCCAGCATTTT. It encodes CATRSNRDQPQHF.

The V and J genes are TRBV7-2 and TRBJ2-5; 10 bases align to TRBD1. This CDR3 has 17 amino acids. V trimming: 0 bases; J trimming: 2 bases; junction bases outside the gene matches: 6. Germline-derived CDR1 and CDR2 are SGHTA and FQGNSA. For the CDR3, the DNA is TGTGCCAGCAGCTTAGCCGGGACAGGGGCCGGACAAGAGACCCAGTACTTC. It specifies CASSLAGTGAGQETQYF.